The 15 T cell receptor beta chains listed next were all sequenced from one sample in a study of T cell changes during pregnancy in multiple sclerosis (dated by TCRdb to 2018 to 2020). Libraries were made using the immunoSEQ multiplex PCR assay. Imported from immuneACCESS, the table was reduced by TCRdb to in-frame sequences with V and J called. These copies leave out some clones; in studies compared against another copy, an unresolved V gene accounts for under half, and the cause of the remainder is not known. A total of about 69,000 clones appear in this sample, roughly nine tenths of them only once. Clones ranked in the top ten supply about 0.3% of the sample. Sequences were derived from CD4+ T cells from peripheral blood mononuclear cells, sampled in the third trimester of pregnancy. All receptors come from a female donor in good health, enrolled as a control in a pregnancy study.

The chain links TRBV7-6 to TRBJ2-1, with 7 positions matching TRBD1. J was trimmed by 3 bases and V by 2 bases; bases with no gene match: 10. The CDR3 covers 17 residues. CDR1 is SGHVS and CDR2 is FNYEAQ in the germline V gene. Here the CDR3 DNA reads TGTGCCAGCAGCTTAAGGGGGCTCTTCGGAAACTACAATGAGCAGTTCTTC. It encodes CASSLRGLFGNYNEQFF.

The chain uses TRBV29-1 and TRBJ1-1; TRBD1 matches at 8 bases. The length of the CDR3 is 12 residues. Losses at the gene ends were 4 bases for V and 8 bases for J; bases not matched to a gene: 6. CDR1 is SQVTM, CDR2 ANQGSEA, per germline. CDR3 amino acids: CSVGQGKVEAFF. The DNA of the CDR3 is TGCAGCGTTGGACAGGGGAAGGTAGAAGCTTTCTTT.

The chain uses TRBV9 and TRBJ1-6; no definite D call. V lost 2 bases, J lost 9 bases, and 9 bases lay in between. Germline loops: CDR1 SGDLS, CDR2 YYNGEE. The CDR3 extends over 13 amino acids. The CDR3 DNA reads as TGTGCCAGCAGCGTGGAGGTGGGTTCACCCCTCCACTTT. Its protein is CASSVEVGSPLHF.

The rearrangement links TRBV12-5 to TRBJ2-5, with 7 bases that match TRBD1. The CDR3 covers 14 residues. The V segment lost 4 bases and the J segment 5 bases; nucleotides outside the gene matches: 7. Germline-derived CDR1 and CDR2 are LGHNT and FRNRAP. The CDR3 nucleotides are TGTGCTAGTGGTTCCCAGACAGGGCACGAGACCCAGTACTTC. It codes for CASGSQTGHETQYF.

The CDR3 reads CASSGTGAGNTIYF. For the CDR3, the DNA is TGTGCCAGCAGCGGAACCGGGGCTGGAAACACCATATATTTT. This chain uses TRBV4-2 with TRBJ1-3; D is uncertain. The CDR3 consists of 14 residues. Trimming left V 5 bases short and J 2 bases short, with 10 bases between. Germline assignment: CDR1 LGHNA and CDR2 YNFKEQ.

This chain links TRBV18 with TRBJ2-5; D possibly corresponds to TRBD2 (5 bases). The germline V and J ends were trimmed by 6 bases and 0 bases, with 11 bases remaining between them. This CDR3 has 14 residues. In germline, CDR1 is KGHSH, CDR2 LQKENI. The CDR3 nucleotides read TGTGCCAGCTCCCCATACGGGGACCAAGAGACCCAGTACTTC. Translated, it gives CASSPYGDQETQYF.

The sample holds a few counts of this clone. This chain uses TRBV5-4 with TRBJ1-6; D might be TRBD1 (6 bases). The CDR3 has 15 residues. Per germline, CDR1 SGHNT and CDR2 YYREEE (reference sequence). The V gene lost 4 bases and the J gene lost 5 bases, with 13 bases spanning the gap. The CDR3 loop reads CASSIGQPDNSPLHF. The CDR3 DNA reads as TGTGCCAGCAGCATAGGACAGCCGGATAATTCACCCCTCCACTTT.

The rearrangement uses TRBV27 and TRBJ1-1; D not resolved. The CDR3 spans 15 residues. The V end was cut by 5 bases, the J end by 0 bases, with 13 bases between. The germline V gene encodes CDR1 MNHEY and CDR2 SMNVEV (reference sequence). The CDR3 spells CASSTVSSMNTEAFF. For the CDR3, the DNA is TGTGCCAGCAGTACAGTCTCAAGCATGAACACTGAAGCTTTCTTT.

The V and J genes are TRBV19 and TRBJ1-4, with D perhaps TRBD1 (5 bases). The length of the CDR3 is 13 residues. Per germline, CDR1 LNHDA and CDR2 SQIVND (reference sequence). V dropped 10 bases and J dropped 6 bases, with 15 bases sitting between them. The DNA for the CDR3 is TGTGCCACCAAGGGGTCCTCGGATGAAAAACTGTTTTTT. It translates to CATKGSSDEKLFF.

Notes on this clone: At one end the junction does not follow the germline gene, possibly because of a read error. The CDR3 sequence: CASTYGTGAGDTQYF. The CDR3 region has the DNA TGTGCCAGCACTTACGGGACAGGGGCCGGAGATACGCAGTATTTT. The chain is built from TRBV6-5 and TRBJ2-3; the match to TRBD1 covers 10 bases. This CDR3 is built from 15 residues. Per germline, CDR1 MNHEY and CDR2 SVGAGI.

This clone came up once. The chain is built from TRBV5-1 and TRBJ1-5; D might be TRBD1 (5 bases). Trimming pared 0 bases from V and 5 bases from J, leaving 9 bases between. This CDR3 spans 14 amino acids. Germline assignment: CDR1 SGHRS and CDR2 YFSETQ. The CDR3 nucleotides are TGCGCCAGCAGCTTGGCCCCGACAGATCAGCCCCAGCATTTT. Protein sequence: CASSLAPTDQPQHF.

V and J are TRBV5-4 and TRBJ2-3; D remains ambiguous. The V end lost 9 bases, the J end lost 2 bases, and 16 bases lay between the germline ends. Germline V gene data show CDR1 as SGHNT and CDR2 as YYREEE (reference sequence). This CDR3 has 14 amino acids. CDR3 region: CATLRGEHTDTQYF. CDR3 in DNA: TGTGCCACCCTTCGAGGTGAACACACAGATACGCAGTATTTT.

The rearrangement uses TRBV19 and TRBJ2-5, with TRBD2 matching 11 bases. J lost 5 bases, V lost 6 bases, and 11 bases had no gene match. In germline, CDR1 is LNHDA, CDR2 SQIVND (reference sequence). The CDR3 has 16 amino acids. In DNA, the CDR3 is TGTGCCAGTAGCCGGACTAGCGGGTCCTCAAGGGAGACCCAGTACTTC. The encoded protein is CASSRTSGSSRETQYF.

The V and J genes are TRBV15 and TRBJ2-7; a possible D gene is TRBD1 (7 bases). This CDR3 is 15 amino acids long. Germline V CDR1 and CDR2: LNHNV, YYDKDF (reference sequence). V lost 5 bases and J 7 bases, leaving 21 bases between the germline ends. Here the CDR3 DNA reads TGTGCCACCAGCGGAGGACGAGACAGGGCGGGAGAGCAGTACTTC. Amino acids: CATSGGRDRAGEQYF.

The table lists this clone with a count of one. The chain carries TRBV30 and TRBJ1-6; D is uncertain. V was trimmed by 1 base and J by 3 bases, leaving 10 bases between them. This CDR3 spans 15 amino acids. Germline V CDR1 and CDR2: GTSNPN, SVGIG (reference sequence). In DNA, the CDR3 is TGTGCCTGGAGTGCTCCTCCAGTCTATAATTCACCCCTCCACTTT. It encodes CAWSAPPVYNSPLHF.